Here is one T cell receptor beta chain with its context. Its antigen remains unknown. The sample comes from a study of cytomegalovirus exposure and HLA in healthy donors. Findings and caveats of the study: The tendency of first-cohort TCR clusters to co-occur in the 110 or so validation repertoires emerged from a later analysis.

Clones were read by immunoSEQ multiplex PCR, and TCRdb kept only the in-frame ones, dropping some. The profile shows 120,000 or so clones, 70% to 90% of them singletons. Germline assignment: CDR1 SGHAT and CDR2 FQNNGV. V was pared by 5 bases and J by 4 bases, with 10 bases of the junction left unmatched. CDR3 size: 16 residues. The sequenced material came from PBMCs. The sequence derives from a man aged 18 to 29 in good health and CMV-seronegative. This chain joins TRBV11-2 and TRBJ1-3, with 8 nucleotides matching TRBD1. The CDR3, as DNA: TGTGCCAGCAGCGAAGGGCGCAGGGGGCGCGGAAACACCATATATTTT. It yields the protein CASSEGRRGRGNTIYF.